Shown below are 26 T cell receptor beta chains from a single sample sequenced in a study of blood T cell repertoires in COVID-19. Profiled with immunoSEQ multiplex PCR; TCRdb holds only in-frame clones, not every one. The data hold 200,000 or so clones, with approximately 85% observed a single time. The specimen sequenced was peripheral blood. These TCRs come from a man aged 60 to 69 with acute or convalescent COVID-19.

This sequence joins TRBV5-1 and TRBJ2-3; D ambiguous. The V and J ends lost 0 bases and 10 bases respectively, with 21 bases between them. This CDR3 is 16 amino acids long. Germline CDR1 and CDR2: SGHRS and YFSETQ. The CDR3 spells CASSLAAEWVSGAQYF. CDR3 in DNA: TGCGCCAGCAGCTTGGCTGCGGAATGGGTTTCGGGTGCGCAGTATTTT.

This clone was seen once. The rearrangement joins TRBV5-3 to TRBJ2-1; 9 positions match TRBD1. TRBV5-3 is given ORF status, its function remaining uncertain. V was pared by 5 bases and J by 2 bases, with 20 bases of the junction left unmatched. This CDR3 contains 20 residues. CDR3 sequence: CARRLYGQGPSRNPYNEQFF. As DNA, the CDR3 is TGTGCCAGAAGATTGTATGGACAGGGGCCCTCACGAAATCCCTACAATGAGCAGTTCTTC.

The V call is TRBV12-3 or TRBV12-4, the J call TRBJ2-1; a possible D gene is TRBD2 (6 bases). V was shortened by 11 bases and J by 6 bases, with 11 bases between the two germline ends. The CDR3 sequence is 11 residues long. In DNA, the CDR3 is TGTGCCTCGGGGAGGTCCAATGAGCAGTTCTTC. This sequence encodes CASGRSNEQFF.

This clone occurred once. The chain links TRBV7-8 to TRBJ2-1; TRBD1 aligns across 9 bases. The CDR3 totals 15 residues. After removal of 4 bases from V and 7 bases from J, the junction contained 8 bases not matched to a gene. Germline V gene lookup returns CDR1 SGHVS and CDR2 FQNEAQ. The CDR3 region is CASSSRDRAGNEQFF. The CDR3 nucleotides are TGTGCCAGCAGCTCCCGGGACAGGGCTGGGAATGAGCAGTTCTTC.

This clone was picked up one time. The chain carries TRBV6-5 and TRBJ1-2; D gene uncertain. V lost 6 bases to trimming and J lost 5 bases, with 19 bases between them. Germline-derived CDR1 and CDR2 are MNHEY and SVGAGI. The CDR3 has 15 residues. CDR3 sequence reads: CASRPPGRNSYGYTF. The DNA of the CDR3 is TGTGCCAGCAGACCCCCCGGGAGGAATTCTTATGGCTACACCTTC.

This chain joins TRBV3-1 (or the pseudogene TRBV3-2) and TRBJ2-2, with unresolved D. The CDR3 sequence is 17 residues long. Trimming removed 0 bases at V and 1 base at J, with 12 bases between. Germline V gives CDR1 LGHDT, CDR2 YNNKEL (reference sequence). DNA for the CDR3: TGTGCCAGCAGCCAAGATCAATTCGGGTGGAACACCGGGGAGCTGTTTTTT. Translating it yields CASSQDQFGWNTGELFF.

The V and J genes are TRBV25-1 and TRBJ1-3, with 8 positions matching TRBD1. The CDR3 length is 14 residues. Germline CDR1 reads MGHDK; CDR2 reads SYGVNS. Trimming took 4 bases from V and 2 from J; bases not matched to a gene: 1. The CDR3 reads CASSGDRTGNTIYF. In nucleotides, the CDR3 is TGTGCCAGCAGTGGGGACAGGACTGGAAACACCATATATTTT.

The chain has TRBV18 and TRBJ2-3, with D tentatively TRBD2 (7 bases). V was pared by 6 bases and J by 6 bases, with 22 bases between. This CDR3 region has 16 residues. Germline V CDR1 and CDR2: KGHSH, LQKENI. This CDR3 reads CASSPSGGSIIDTQYF. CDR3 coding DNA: TGTGCCAGCTCCCCGTCGGGGGGCAGTATCATCGATACGCAGTATTTT.

The chain's CDR3 is CASRQGGMNTEAFF. The CDR3 DNA reads TGTGCCAGCAGACAGGGGGGAATGAACACTGAAGCTTTCTTT. The rearrangement joins TRBV2 to TRBJ1-1, with TRBD1 matching 8 bases. This CDR3 region has 14 residues. Germline V lookup: CDR1 SNHLY, CDR2 FYNNEI. Trimming took 6 bases from V and 0 from J; bases not matched to a gene: 3.

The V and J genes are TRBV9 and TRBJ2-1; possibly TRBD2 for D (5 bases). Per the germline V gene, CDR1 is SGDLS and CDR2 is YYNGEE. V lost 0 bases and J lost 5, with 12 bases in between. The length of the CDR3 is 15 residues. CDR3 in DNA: TGTGCCAGCAGCGTAGCTGGCGGGCGAAACAATGAGCAGTTCTTC. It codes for CASSVAGGRNNEQFF.

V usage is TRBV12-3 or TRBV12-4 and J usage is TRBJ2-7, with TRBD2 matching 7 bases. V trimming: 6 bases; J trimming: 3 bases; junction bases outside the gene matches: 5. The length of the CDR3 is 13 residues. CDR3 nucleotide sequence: TGTGCCAGCAGGCTGGGCGGGAGCTACGAGCAGTACTTC. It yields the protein CASRLGGSYEQYF.

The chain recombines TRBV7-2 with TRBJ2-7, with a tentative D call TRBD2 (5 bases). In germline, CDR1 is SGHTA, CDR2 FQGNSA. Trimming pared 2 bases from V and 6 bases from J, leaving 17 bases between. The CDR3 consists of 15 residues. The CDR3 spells CASSLQRTQTAEQYF. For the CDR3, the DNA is TGTGCCAGCAGCTTACAGAGGACTCAAACCGCCGAGCAGTACTTC.

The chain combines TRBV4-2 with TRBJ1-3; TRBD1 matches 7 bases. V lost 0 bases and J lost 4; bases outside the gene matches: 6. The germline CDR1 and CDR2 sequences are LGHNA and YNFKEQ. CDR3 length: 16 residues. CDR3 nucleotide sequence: TGTGCCAGCAGCCAAGACAGGGGGTCAGCAGGAAACACCATATATTTT. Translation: CASSQDRGSAGNTIYF.

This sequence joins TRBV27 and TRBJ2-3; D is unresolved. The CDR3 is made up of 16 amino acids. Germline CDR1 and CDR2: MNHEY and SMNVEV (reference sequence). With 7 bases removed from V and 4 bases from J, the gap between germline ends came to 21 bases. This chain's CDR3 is CASTARGSGFADTQYF. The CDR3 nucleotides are TGTGCCAGCACAGCCCGCGGCTCCGGTTTTGCAGATACGCAGTATTTT.

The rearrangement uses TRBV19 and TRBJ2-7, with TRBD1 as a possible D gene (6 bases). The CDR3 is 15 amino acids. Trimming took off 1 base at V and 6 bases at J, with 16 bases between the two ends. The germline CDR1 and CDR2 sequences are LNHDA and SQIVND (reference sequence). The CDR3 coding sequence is TGTGCCAGTAGTATAGGGGTGCAGGGGCAAAGCGAGCAGTACTTC. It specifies CASSIGVQGQSEQYF. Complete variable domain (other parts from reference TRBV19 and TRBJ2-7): DGGITQSPKYLFRKEGQNVTLSCEQNLNHDAMYWYRQDPGQGLRLIYYSQIVNDFQKGDIAEGYSVSREKKESFPLTVTSAQKNPTAFYLCASSIGVQGQSEQYFGPGTRLTVT.

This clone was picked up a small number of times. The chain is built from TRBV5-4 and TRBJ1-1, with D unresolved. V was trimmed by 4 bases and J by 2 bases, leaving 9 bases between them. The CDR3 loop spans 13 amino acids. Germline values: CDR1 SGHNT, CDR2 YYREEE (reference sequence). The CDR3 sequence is CASSLGLNTEAFF. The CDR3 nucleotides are TGTGCCAGCAGCCTCGGACTTAACACTGAAGCTTTCTTT.

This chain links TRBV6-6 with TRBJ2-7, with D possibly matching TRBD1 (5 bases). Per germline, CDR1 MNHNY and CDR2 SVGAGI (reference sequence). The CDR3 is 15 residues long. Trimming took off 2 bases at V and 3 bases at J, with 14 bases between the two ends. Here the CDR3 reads CASSYDGRVHYEQYF. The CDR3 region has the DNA TGTGCCAGCAGTTACGATGGCAGGGTGCACTACGAGCAGTACTTC.

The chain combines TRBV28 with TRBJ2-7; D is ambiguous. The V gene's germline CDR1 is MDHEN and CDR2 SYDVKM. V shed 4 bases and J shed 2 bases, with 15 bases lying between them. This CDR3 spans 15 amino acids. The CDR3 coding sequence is TGTGCCAGCAGTTCCCTCTATAGAAACCCCTACGAGCAGTACTTC. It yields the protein CASSSLYRNPYEQYF.

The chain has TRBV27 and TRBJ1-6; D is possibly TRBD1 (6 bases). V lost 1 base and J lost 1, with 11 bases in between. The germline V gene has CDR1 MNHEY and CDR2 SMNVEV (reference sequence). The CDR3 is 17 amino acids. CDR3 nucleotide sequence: TGTGCCAGCAGTTTATTTACAGGGAAGTCCTATAATTCACCCCTCCACTTT. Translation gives CASSLFTGKSYNSPLHF.

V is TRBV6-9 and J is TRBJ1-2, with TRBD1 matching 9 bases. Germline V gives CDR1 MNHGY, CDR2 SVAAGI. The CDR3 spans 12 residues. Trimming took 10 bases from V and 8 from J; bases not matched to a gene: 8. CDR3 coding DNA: TGTGCCACCGCCGGGACAGGGAAGGGCTACACCTTC. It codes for CATAGTGKGYTF.

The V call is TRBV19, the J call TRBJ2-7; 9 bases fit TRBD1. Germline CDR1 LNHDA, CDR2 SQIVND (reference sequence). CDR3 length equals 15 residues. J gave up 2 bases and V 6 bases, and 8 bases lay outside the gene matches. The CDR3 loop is CASRNTGTGPYEQYF. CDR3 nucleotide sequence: TGTGCCAGTAGGAATACCGGGACAGGGCCCTACGAGCAGTACTTC. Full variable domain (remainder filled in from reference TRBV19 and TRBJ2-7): DGGITQSPKYLFRKEGQNVTLSCEQNLNHDAMYWYRQDPGQGLRLIYYSQIVNDFQKGDIAEGYSVSREKKESFPLTVTSAQKNPTAFYLCASRNTGTGPYEQYFGPGTRLTVT.

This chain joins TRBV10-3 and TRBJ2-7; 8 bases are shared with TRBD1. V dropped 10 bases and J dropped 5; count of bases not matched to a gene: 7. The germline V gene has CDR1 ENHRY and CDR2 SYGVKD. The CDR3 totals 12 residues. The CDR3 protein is CATTGQADEQYF. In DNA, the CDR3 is TGTGCCACCACGGGACAGGCCGACGAGCAGTACTTC.

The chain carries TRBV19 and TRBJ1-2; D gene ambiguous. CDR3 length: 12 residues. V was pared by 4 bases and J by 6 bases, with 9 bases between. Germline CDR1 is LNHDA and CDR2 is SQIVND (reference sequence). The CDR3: CASSNLGDGYTF. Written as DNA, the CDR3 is TGTGCCAGTAGTAACCTGGGCGATGGCTACACCTTC.

This CDR3 reads CASSQGLAVKTGELFF. CDR3 in DNA: TGCGCCAGCAGCCAAGGACTAGCGGTAAAAACCGGGGAGCTGTTTTTT. J is TRBJ2-2 and V is TRBV4-3, with 9 nucleotides matching TRBD2. CDR3 size: 16 residues. Unmatched junction bases numbered 5, after V lost 1 base and J lost 5 bases. The V gene's germline CDR1 is LGHNA and CDR2 YSLEER.

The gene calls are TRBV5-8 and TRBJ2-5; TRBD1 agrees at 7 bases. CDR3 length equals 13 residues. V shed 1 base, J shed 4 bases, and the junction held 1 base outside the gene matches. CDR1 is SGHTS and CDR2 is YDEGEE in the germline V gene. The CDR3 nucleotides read TGTGCCAGCAGCTTGAACAGGGGAGAGACCCAGTACTTC. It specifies CASSLNRGETQYF.

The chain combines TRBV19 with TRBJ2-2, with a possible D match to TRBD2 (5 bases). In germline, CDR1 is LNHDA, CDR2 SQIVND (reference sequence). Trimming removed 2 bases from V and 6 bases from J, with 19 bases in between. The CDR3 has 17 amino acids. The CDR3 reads CASSIPGSRTGAGELFF. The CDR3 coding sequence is TGTGCCAGTAGTATACCCGGTTCCAGAACCGGGGCCGGGGAGCTGTTTTTT. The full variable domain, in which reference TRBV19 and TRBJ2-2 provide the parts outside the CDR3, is DGGITQSPKYLFRKEGQNVTLSCEQNLNHDAMYWYRQDPGQGLRLIYYSQIVNDFQKGDIAEGYSVSREKKESFPLTVTSAQKNPTAFYLCASSIPGSRTGAGELFFGEGSRLTVL.